This TCR beta chain came from a study of CD8 T cells in ankylosing spondylitis. Points from the study as a whole: In ankylosing spondylitis patients, matched synovial fluid reportedly showed significant enrichment of disease-linked clones.

The CDR3 consists of 15 residues. Trimming shortened V by 4 bases and J by 0 bases, and 12 bases separated the two germline ends. Germline lookup yields CDR1 LGHNA and CDR2 YNFKEQ. This clonotype turned up a few times. What it binds is not known. Libraries for TCR beta were made by quantitative 5'-RACE with molecular barcodes. TCRdb reprocessed the 5' RACE reads via MiXCR and lists one record per CDR3 protein. There are almost 250,000 distinct CDR3 sequences in the sample; more than 25% occur only once, and around 4.2% lies in the top ten. The source is a male donor with ankylosing spondylitis or in good health (not recorded which). Sequenced: blood, either unsorted or a sorted T cell fraction (not recorded which). The chain carries TRBV4-2 and TRBJ2-5; no definite D call. In nucleotides, the CDR3 is TGTGCCAGCAGCCCCTCCGGCCCGAACCAAGAGACCCAGTACTTC. This encodes CASSPSGPNQETQYF.